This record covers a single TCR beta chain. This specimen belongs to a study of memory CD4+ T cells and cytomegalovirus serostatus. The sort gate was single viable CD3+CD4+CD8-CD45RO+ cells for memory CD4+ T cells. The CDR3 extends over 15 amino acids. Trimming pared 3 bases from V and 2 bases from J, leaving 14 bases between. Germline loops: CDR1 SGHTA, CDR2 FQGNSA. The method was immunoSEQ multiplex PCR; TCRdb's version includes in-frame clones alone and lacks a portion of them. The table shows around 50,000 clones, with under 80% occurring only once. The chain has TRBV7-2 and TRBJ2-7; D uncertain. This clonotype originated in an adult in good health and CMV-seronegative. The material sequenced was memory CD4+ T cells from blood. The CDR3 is CASSLGPGTAYEQYF. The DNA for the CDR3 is TGTGCCAGCAGCTTGGGCCCCGGTACAGCCTACGAGCAGTACTTC.